This T cell receptor (beta chain) was captured in a study of control samples from healthy donors and cancer patients. This CDR3 region has 15 residues. V shed 0 bases and J 8 bases; nucleotides not matched to a gene: 9. CDR1 and CDR2 (germline): SGDLS, YYNGEE. Data came from immunoSEQ multiplex PCR; TCRdb stores just in-frame clones and leaves some out. The sample yields 150,000 to 200,000 clones, 88% seen once. The TCR comes from a man aged 18 to 30 in good health. The V and J genes are TRBV9 and TRBJ1-2; TRBD1 aligns across 8 bases. Sequencing used blood. Here the CDR3 DNA reads TGTGCCAGCAGCGTAGATGCAGGGGGCGCAAAGGGCTACACCTTC. Translating it yields CASSVDAGGAKGYTF. Using reference TRBV9 and TRBJ1-2 for the parts outside the CDR3, the full variable domain is DSGVTQTPKHLITATGQRVTLRCSPRSGDLSVYWYQQSLDQGLQFLIQYYNGEERAKGNILERFSAQQFPDLHSELNLSSLELGDSALYFCASSVDAGGAKGYTFGSGTRLTVV.